These T cell receptor beta chains were read from a single sample in a study of shared clonotypes between healthy human individuals. Assay: immunoSEQ multiplex PCR; the TCRdb copy retains only in-frame clones and omits some. The sample shows about 470,000 clones, 70% to 80% of them seen only once. Sequences were obtained from PBMCs. The source of these receptors is a woman aged 40-49 years in good health. Some clones in this sample may be carry-over from other donors' samples. Each CDR3 is given with its conserved first and last residue. A D gene is named only where the DNA matches it firmly. Part of the rows lack a size; the others show once, few, many or a class for expanded clones.

TRBV6-4	NA	TRBJ2-3	TRBD1	TGTGCCAGCAGTGAAACCGGGACAGGGGGCCCAGATACGCAGTATTTT	CASSETGTGGPDTQYF
TRBV28	few	TRBJ2-7	TRBD1	TGTGCCAGCAGTTGGGACAGTCTTGGTTTCTACGAGCAGTACTTC	CASSWDSLGFYEQYF
TRBV29-1	NA	TRBJ1-1	NA	TGCAGCGTCACGACCCGGGGTAACACTGAAGCTTTCTTT	CSVTTRGNTEAFF
TRBV6-1	few	TRBJ2-1	TRBD2	TGTGCCAGCAGTGGGCCAACTAGCGGGAGGCTGCGCCACAATGAGCAGTTCTTC	CASSGPTSGRLRHNEQFF
TRBV5-1	NA	TRBJ1-4	NA	TGCGCCAGCAGCTCAGGTGAAAAACTGTTTTTT	CASSSGEKLFF
TRBV28	NA	TRBJ1-5	NA	TGTGCCAGCAGAACAGGACGGGAGAGCTCGCCCCAGCATTTT	CASRTGRESSPQHF
TRBV2	once	TRBJ2-1	NA	TGTGCCAGCAGTACTAGGCAGTTAGGAAATGAGCAGTTCTTC	CASSTRQLGNEQFF
TRBV4-1	NA	TRBJ1-1	TRBD1	TGCGCCAGCAGCCAATCGCGAGACAGGGGGAACACTGAAGCTTTCTTT	CASSQSRDRGNTEAFF
TRBV9	NA	TRBJ2-5	NA	TGTGCCAGCAGCCCTAGTAGGGGGCAAGAGACCCAGTACTTC	CASSPSRGQETQYF
TRBV7-8	NA	TRBJ2-1	TRBD2	TGTGCCAGCAGCGCTCGGACTAGCGGGAGCTCCTACAATGAGCAGTTCTTC	CASSARTSGSSYNEQFF
TRBV28	NA	TRBJ2-2	NA	TGTGCCAGCAGCCTAGACAGACACACCGGGGAGCTGTTTTTT	CASSLDRHTGELFF
TRBV11-2	few	TRBJ2-2	NA	TGTGCCAGCAGCTGGGGGACCGGGGAGCTGTTTTTT	CASSWGTGELFF
TRBV7-3	NA	TRBJ2-7	TRBD2	TGTGCCAGCAGCTTAAAGATAGCGGGAGAGGGCGAGCAGTACTTC	CASSLKIAGEGEQYF
TRBV7-9	NA	TRBJ2-1	NA	TGTGCCAGCAGCTTAGGCGGAGCCGGGAATGAGCAGTTCTTC	CASSLGGAGNEQFF
TRBV7-2	once	TRBJ1-2	NA	TGTGCCAGCGTACCTACTCATTTAGCTAACTATGGCTACACCTTC	CASVPTHLANYGYTF
TRBV25-1	NA	TRBJ1-6	NA	TGTGCCAGCAGTGATGGTCGTTCACCCCTCCACTTT	CASSDGRSPLHF